The next 10 T cell receptor beta chains were all read from a single sample in a study of T-cell reconstitution after alpha-beta-depleted transplantation in children. For TCRbeta, the library was prepared with unique molecular identifiers. Using its own MiXCR run on the PCR reads, TCRdb lists one record per CDR3 protein. The sample contains about 340,000 distinct CDR3 sequences, around a tenth of which appear only once. The sample consisted of PBMCs from the stem cell graft donor, taken from the stem cell graft. Receptors were obtained from a human donor who donated a stem cell graft to a child with acute lymphoblastic leukemia.

A few counts support this clonotype. This chain uses TRBV7-9 with TRBJ2-1; no firm D call. Germline lookup yields CDR1 SEHNR and CDR2 FQNEAQ (reference sequence). This CDR3 contains 14 residues. Trimming took 6 bases from V and 2 from J, leaving 11 bases between them. The DNA for the CDR3 is TGTGCCAGCAGTGCCCCAACCACCTACAATGAGCAGTTCTTC. Protein: CASSAPTTYNEQFF.

This clonotype was detected ten times or more. The genes are TRBV20-1 and TRBJ1-1; D gene ambiguous. Germline lookup yields CDR1 DFQATT and CDR2 SNEGSKA (reference sequence). Trimming pared 5 bases from V and 2 bases from J, leaving 6 bases between. CDR3 length: 11 residues. The CDR3 loop is CSAPLNTEAFF. The CDR3 region has the DNA TGCAGTGCTCCACTAAACACTGAAGCTTTCTTT.

In this sample, this clonotype turned up a few times. The gene calls are TRBV14 and TRBJ2-7, with 10 nucleotides matching TRBD2. CDR3 length equals 15 residues. V was clipped by 3 bases and J by 3 bases; unmatched bases: 5. Germline V gives CDR1 SGHDN, CDR2 FVKESK. For the CDR3, the DNA is TGTGCCAGCAGCCACGGGACTAGCGAGGACTACGAGCAGTACTTC. Translating it yields CASSHGTSEDYEQYF.

The genes are TRBV3-1 and TRBJ2-1, with TRBD2 as a possible D gene (5 bases). V lost 2 bases, J lost 11 bases, and 13 bases lay in between. This CDR3 is built from 13 residues. Per the germline V gene, CDR1 is LGHDT and CDR2 is YNNKEL (reference sequence). The CDR3 DNA follows: TGTGCCAGCAGCCAAATCATGACCGGGAAGCAGTTCTTC. Translation gives CASSQIMTGKQFF.

The chain joins TRBV29-1 to TRBJ1-1; D possibly corresponds to TRBD1 (5 bases). CDR3 size: 11 residues. CDR1 and CDR2 from the germline V gene are SQVTM and ANQGSEA. With 4 bases removed from V and 7 bases from J, the gap between germline ends came to 10 bases. The CDR3 nucleotides are TGCAGCGTTGCAGGGCCTATTGAAGCTTTCTTT. Translation: CSVAGPIEAFF.

This clonotype has just a few counts. V usage is TRBV15 and J usage is TRBJ2-1; TRBD2 matches 14 bases. With 0 bases clipped from V and 7 bases from J, the junction kept 11 bases outside the gene matches. The CDR3 has 19 amino acids. CDR1 LNHNV and CDR2 YYDKDF come from the germline V gene (reference sequence). CDR3 sequence: CATSRDLRLAGGGGNEQFF. CDR3 coding DNA: TGTGCCACCAGCAGAGATCTGAGACTAGCGGGAGGGGGAGGAAATGAGCAGTTCTTC. The variable domain in full, with the rest retrieved from reference TRBV15 and TRBJ2-1, is DAMVIQNPRYQVTQFGKPVTLSCSQTLNHNVMYWYQQKSSQAPKLLFHYYDKDFNNEADTPDNFQSRRPNTSFCFLDIRSPGLGDTAMYLCATSRDLRLAGGGGNEQFFGPGTRLTVL.

This clonotype was observed a handful of times. This chain joins TRBV5-1 and TRBJ2-3; D uncertain. The CDR3 sequence is 16 residues long. The germline CDR1 and CDR2 sequences are SGHRS and YFSETQ. V shed 0 bases and J shed 0 bases, with 11 bases lying between them. CDR3 nucleotides: TGCGCCAGCAGCTTGGTCGGCGGAGCCAGCACAGATACGCAGTATTTT. Translated: CASSLVGGASTDTQYF.

The J gene is TRBJ2-3, the V gene TRBV7-2; either TRBD1 or TRBD2 may fit D (6 bases each). This CDR3 has 13 residues. V was shortened by 8 bases and J by 6 bases, with 15 bases between the two germline ends. CDR1 is SGHTA, CDR2 FQGNSA, per germline. For the CDR3, the DNA is TGTGCCAGCGCCCCTTGGGGGGCGGATACGCAGTATTTT. The encoded protein is CASAPWGADTQYF.

This sequence joins TRBV10-3 and TRBJ2-7, with D possibly being TRBD1 (5 bases). CDR3 length equals 14 residues. Germline CDR1 reads ENHRY; CDR2 reads SYGVKD. V shed 9 bases and J shed 0 bases, with 15 bases lying between them. The CDR3 DNA is TGTGCCATAACAGGCGGATTTTACTCCTACGAGCAGTACTTC. It is translated as CAITGGFYSYEQYF.

The chain carries TRBV3-1 and TRBJ1-2; D not resolved. Trimming removed 1 base at V and 4 bases at J, with 10 bases between. The CDR3 has 14 residues. Per germline, CDR1 LGHDT and CDR2 YNNKEL (reference sequence). The DNA for the CDR3 is TGTGCCAGCAGCCAAGGGGTGGCTTCCTATGGCTACACCTTC. This codes for CASSQGVASYGYTF.